The rows below give T cell receptor beta chains drawn from one sample of a study of T cells in Graves' hyperthyroidism and ophthalmopathy. TCRdb redid the calling of the multiplex PCR reads with MiXCR, one entry per CDR3 protein. This sample has about 420,000 distinct CDR3 sequences, with around a sixth found just once. Material for sequencing was blood. The receptor source for this set is a young woman with Graves' hyperthyroidism. CDR3s leave out the opening cysteine and the closing phenylalanine or tryptophan. The order of the fields is V gene, J gene, CDR3 protein.

>TRBV5-1|TRBJ2-2
ASSLAVGASTGELF
>TRBV9|TRBJ2-7
ASSAGLAATQQY
>TRBV20-1|TRBJ1-4
SARDPLVANEKLF
>TRBV20-1|TRBJ2-5
SASPYETQY
>TRBV3-1|TRBJ2-5
ASSQDRASGYQETQY
>TRBV20-1|TRBJ1-4
SATQGDRYEKLF
>TRBV12-3/TRBV12-4|TRBJ1-2
ASSLRGPRRGYGYT
>TRBV15|TRBJ1-5
ATSRGGAGSNQPQH
>TRBV12-3/TRBV12-4|TRBJ2-7
ASSFYRGEQY
>TRBV28|TRBJ2-5
ASRSPGGGETQY
>TRBV2|TRBJ2-5
ASSEGGLQETQY
>TRBV7-8|TRBJ1-1
ASSLAGPKAF
>TRBV24-1|TRBJ2-3
ATSDRTDTQY
>TRBV10-3|TRBJ1-1
AIRPTGYTEAF
>TRBV19|TRBJ2-1
ASSIVLDSRRGQGFGQF
>TRBV15|TRBJ2-1
ATSRGLINEQF
>TRBV20-1|TRBJ2-5
SAPGTGGETQY
>TRBV10-3|TRBJ1-2
AISEWEGRRTNYGYT
>TRBV20-1|TRBJ2-1
SAFRGNSYNEQF
>TRBV13|TRBJ2-3
ASSLESAGGFTDTQY
>TRBV27|TRBJ1-3
ASSSGQGSGNTIY
>TRBV27|TRBJ1-1
ASRTLRVRTEAF
>TRBV20-1|TRBJ2-7
SARAGGEQY
>TRBV10-3|TRBJ2-7
AIRSGTATSYEQY
>TRBV6-5|TRBJ2-1
ASSYGGAAPYNEQF
>TRBV2|TRBJ1-6
ASTRDRHVRNSPLH
>TRBV2|TRBJ2-5
ASSEAVLMGPEGVETQY
>TRBV7-9|TRBJ2-5
ASSEGLTPAETQY
>TRBV7-8|TRBJ2-1
ASSQGGANEQF
>TRBV6-1|TRBJ2-4
ASSDSRLAGRYIQY
>TRBV12-3/TRBV12-4|TRBJ2-3
ASSLAGLITSTDTQY
>TRBV11-3|TRBJ2-1
ASSPKLAGHNEQF
>TRBV29-1|TRBJ2-7
SVVTSGRNEQY
>TRBV30|TRBJ2-5
AWSGETQY
>TRBV6-4|TRBJ2-5
ASGPVKY
>TRBV11-2|TRBJ2-2
ASTKNTGELF
>TRBV30|TRBJ1-1
AWSVPRTEAF
>TRBV24-1|TRBJ1-2
ASETGYYGYT
>TRBV7-8|TRBJ2-2
ASSTVASGVTGELF
>TRBV28|TRBJ1-5
ATRVTGVQPQH
>TRBV20-1|TRBJ2-1
SAPGLAGGRDEQF
>TRBV7-6|TRBJ1-4
ASSSQPIGEKLF
>TRBV4-2|TRBJ2-7
ASSQDWGSSYEQY
>TRBV20-1|TRBJ2-5
SASSEQETQY
>TRBV5-4|TRBJ2-1
ASSLGGTSGVNEQF
>TRBV18|TRBJ2-6
ASSPANSGANVLT
>TRBV18|TRBJ2-3
ASSPRLAGGALDTQY
>TRBV6-6|TRBJ1-6
ASSYSGTGEAPLH
>TRBV7-2|TRBJ1-5
ASSFIRQGPGPQH
>TRBV7-2|TRBJ1-2
ASSPGTASRGYT
>TRBV9|TRBJ1-4
ASSPGTDTTNEKLF
>TRBV12-3/TRBV12-4|TRBJ1-6
ASGGQDSYNSPLH
>TRBV11-2|TRBJ1-6
ASRNRENSPLH
>TRBV6-1|TRBJ2-2
ASRPPGTGELF
>TRBV7-9|TRBJ2-1
ASSRGQGDGEQF
>TRBV7-9|TRBJ2-3
ASRGNWGKGPDTQY
>TRBV6-6|TRBJ1-1
ASSYSPGSSGEAF
>TRBV27|TRBJ2-7
ASSLVLSGGSSYEQY
>TRBV2|TRBJ2-7
ASSINIAGAYEQY
>TRBV25-1|TRBJ1-3
ASRVAGGNTIY